Each of the 7 T cell receptor beta chains below was sequenced from the same sample in a study of T cell repertoires in cytomegalovirus infection. TCRdb processed the reads anew with MiXCR; each CDR3 protein has one entry. The sample has some 800,000 distinct CDR3 sequences, less than 35% seen once; the top ten hold 9.5% to 15%. These receptors have no known antigen. Sequenced here: cultured CD8+ T cells from PBMCs, sampled from culture after CMV antigen stimulation. The receptors were sampled from a human donor in good health (CMV status not recorded). Some clones in this sample may be carry-over from other donors' samples.

V gene TRBV27 combines with J gene TRBJ2-1; TRBD1 agrees at 9 bases. The CDR3 is 15 amino acids. CDR1 is MNHEY, CDR2 SMNVEV, per germline (reference sequence). Trimming at V came to 3 bases and at J to 8 bases, leaving 8 bases not matched to a gene. The CDR3 is CASSFLGQGGDEQFF. The CDR3 DNA reads TGTGCCAGCAGTTTCCTGGGACAGGGAGGGGATGAGCAGTTCTTC.

This clonotype was seen many times. The V call is TRBV12-3 or TRBV12-4, the J call TRBJ2-1, with 9 bases fitting TRBD1. Trimming removed 5 bases from V and 3 bases from J; junction bases left unmatched: 8. CDR3 length: 16 amino acids. The CDR3 nucleotides read TGTGCCAGCAGTGCCCCCGGGACAGGGCACTACAATGAGCAGTTCTTC. This translates into CASSAPGTGHYNEQFF.

The chain carries TRBV28 and TRBJ2-3, with 8 bases matching TRBD2. Trimming at V came to 3 bases and at J to 8 bases, leaving 4 bases not matched to a gene. Germline lookup yields CDR1 MDHEN and CDR2 SYDVKM. This CDR3 contains 13 residues. The CDR3 loop is CASSFSGGATQYF. DNA of the CDR3: TGTGCCAGCAGTTTTTCCGGGGGGGCTACGCAGTATTTT. The full variable domain, rest sourced from reference TRBV28 and TRBJ2-3, is DVKVTQSSRYLVKRTGEKVFLECVQDMDHENMFWYRQDPGLGLRLIYFSYDVKMKEKGDIPEGYSVSREKKERFSLILESASTNQTSMYLCASSFSGGATQYFGPGTRLTVL.

V and J are TRBV5-4 and TRBJ2-5; D tentatively fits TRBD1 or TRBD2 (5 bases each). Trimming took 2 bases from V and 5 from J, leaving 19 bases between them. From germline, CDR1 is SGHNT and CDR2 YYREEE (reference sequence). This CDR3 spans 16 amino acids. CDR3 DNA: TGTGCCAGCAGCTTTAACGAGCGGTTAAACAGGGAGACCCAGTACTTC. Protein sequence: CASSFNERLNRETQYF. The variable domain in full, with the rest retrieved from reference TRBV5-4 and TRBJ2-5, is ETGVTQSPTHLIKTRGQQVTLRCSSQSGHNTVSWYQQALGQGPQFIFQYYREEENGRGNFPPRFSGLQFPNYSSELNVNALELDDSALYLCASSFNERLNRETQYFGPGTRLLVL.

The table lists this clonotype with a few counts. The J gene is TRBJ2-7, the V gene TRBV20-1; 8 nucleotides align to TRBD1. The V segment lost 3 bases and the J segment 6 bases; nucleotides outside the gene matches: 4. Germline assignment: CDR1 DFQATT and CDR2 SNEGSKA (reference sequence). The CDR3 extends over 12 amino acids. The CDR3 nucleotides are TGCAGTGCTAGGAAAGACAGGGGCGAGCAGTACGTC. Its protein is CSARKDRGEQYV.

A few counts support this clonotype. The rearrangement links TRBV3-1 to TRBJ1-5; D is undetermined. In germline, CDR1 is LGHDT, CDR2 YNNKEL (reference sequence). This CDR3 has 13 residues. The V and J ends lost 5 bases and 5 bases respectively, with 10 bases between them. Here the CDR3 DNA reads TGTGCCAGCAGCGTTCCCGGGGATCAGCCCCAGCATTTT. Residues: CASSVPGDQPQHF.

V and J are TRBV6-5 and TRBJ2-2; TRBD1 agrees at 7 bases. CDR3 size: 16 residues. CDR1 and CDR2 (germline): MNHEY, SVGAGI. V lost 5 bases and J lost 6; bases outside the gene matches: 12. The CDR3, as DNA: TGTGCCAGCAGTCCCACAGACAGGGCGTTTCCCGGGGAGCTGTTTTTT. It codes for CASSPTDRAFPGELFF.